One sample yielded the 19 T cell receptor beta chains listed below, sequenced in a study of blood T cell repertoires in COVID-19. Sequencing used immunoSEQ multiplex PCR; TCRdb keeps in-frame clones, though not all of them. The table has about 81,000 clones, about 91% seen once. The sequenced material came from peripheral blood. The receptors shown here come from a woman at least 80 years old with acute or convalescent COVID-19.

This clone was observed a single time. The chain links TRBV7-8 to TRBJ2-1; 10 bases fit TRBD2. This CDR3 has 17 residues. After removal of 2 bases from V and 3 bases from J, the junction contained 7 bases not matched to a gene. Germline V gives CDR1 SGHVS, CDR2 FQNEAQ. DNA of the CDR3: TGTGCCAGCAGCTTATCGGCTAGCGGGAGCCTCTACAATGAGCAGTTCTTC. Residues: CASSLSASGSLYNEQFF.

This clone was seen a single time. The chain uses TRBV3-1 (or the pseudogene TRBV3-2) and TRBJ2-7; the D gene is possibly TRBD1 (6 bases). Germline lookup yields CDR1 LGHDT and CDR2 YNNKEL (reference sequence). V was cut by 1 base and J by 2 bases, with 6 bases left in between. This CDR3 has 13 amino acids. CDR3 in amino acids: CASSQGTAYEQYF. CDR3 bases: TGTGCCAGCAGCCAAGGGACAGCCTACGAGCAGTACTTC.

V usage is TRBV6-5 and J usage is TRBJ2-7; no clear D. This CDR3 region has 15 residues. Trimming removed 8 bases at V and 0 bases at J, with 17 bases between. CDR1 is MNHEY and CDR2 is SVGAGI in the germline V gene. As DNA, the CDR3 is TGTGCCAGCGGCCTCCTGGGCGTAAGCTCCTACGAGCAGTACTTC. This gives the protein CASGLLGVSSYEQYF.

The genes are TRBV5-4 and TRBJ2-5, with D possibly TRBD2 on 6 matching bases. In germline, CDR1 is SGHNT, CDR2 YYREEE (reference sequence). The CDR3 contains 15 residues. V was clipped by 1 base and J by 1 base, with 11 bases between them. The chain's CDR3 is CASSLKRGSQETQYF. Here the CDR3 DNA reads TGTGCCAGCAGCTTGAAACGGGGGTCCCAAGAGACCCAGTACTTC.

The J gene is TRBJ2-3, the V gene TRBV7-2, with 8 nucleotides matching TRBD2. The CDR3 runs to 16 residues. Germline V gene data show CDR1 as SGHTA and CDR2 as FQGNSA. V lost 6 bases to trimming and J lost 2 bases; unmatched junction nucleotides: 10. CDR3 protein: CASRPTGTRATDTQYF. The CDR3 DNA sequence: TGTGCCAGCAGACCCACCGGGACTAGGGCCACAGATACGCAGTATTTT.

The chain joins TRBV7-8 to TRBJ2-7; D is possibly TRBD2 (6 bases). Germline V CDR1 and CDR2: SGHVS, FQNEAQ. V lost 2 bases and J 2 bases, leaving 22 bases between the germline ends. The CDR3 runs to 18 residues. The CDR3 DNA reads TGTGCCAGCAGCTTAAATCCCCTCACGACGGGGAGGCCCTACGAGCAGTACTTC. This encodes CASSLNPLTTGRPYEQYF.

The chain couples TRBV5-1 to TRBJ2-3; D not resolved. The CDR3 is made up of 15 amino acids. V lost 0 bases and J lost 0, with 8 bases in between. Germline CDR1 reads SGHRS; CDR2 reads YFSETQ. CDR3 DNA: TGCGCCAGCAGCTTGGCCCGTTTTAGCACAGATACGCAGTATTTT. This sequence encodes CASSLARFSTDTQYF.

The chain's CDR3 is CASSSGTSGVHTQYF. For the CDR3, the DNA is TGTGCCAGCAGCTCCGGGACTAGCGGGGTACATACGCAGTATTTT. The chain joins TRBV7-9 to TRBJ2-3, with TRBD2 identical over 13 bases. Germline CDR1 reads SEHNR; CDR2 reads FQNEAQ (reference sequence). Trimming took 4 bases from V and 7 from J; bases not matched to a gene: 5. The CDR3 totals 15 residues.

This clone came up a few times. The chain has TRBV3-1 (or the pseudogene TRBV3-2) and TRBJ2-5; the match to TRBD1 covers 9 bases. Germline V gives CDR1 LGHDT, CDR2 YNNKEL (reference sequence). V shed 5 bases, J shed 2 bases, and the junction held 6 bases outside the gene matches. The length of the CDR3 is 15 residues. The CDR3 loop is CASSMDRGGQETQYF. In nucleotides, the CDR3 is TGTGCCAGCAGCATGGACAGGGGCGGGCAAGAGACCCAGTACTTC.

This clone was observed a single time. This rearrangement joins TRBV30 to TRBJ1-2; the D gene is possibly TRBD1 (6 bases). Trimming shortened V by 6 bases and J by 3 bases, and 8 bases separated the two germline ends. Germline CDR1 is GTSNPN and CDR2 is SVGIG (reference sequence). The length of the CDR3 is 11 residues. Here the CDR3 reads CACYRDYGYTF. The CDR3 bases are TGTGCCTGTTACAGGGACTATGGCTACACCTTC.

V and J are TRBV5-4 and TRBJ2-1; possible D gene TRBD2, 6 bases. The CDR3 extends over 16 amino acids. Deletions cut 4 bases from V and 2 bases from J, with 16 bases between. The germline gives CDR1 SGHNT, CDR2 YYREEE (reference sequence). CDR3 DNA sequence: TGTGCCAGCAGCGGCGGGACTCCCTCCACCTACAATGAGCAGTTCTTC. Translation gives CASSGGTPSTYNEQFF. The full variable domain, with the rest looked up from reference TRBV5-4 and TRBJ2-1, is ETGVTQSPTHLIKTRGQQVTLRCSSQSGHNTVSWYQQALGQGPQFIFQYYREEENGRGNFPPRFSGLQFPNYSSELNVNALELDDSALYLCASSGGTPSTYNEQFFGPGTRLTVL.

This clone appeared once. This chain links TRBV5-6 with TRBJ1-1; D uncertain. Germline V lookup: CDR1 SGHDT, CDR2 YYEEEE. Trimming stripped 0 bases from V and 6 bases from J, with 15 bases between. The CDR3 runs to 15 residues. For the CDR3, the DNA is TGTGCCAGCAGCTTGGCCAGATTGGCAGGCGCTGAAGCTTTCTTT. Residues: CASSLARLAGAEAFF. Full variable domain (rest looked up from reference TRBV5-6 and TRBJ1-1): DAGVTQSPTHLIKTRGQQVTLRCSPKSGHDTVSWYQQALGQGPQFIFQYYEEEERQRGNFPDRFSGHQFPNYSSELNVNALLLGDSALYLCASSLARLAGAEAFFGQGTRLTVV.

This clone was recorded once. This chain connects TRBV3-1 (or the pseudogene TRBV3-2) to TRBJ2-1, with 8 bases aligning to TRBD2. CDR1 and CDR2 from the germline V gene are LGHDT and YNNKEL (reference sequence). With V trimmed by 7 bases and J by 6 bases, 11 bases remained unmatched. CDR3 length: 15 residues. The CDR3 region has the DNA TGTGCCAGCACCACCGGACTAGCCTTCTCCAATGAGCAGTTCTTC. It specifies CASTTGLAFSNEQFF.

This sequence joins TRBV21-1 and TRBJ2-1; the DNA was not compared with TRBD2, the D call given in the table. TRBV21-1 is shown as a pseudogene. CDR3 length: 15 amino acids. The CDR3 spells CASSKSKRFYNEQFF. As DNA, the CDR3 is TGTGCCAGCAGCAAATCGAAGAGGTTTTACAATGAGCAGTTCTTC.

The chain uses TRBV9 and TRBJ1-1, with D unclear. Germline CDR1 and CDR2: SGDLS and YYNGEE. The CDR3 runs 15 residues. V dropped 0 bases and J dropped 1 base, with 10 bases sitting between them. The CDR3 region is CASSVVGGGNTEAFF. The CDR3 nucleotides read TGTGCCAGCAGCGTAGTCGGTGGAGGGAACACTGAAGCTTTCTTT.

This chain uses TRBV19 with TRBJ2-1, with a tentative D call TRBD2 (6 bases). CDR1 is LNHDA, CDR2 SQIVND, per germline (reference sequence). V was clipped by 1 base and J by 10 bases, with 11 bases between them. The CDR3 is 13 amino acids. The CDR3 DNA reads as TGTGCCAGTAGTATAGTCGGACTACCCGAGCAGTTCTTC. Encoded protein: CASSIVGLPEQFF.

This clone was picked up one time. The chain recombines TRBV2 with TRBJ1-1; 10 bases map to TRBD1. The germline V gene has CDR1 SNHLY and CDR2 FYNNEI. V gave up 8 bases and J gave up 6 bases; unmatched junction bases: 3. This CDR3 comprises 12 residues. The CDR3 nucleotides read TGTGCCAGCGGGACAGGGGTCTCTGAAGCTTTCTTT. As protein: CASGTGVSEAFF.

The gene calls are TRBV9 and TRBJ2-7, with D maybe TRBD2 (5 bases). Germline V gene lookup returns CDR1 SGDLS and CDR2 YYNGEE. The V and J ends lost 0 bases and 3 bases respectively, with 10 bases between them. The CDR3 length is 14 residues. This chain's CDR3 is CASSVARENYEQYF. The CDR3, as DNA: TGTGCCAGCAGCGTAGCTAGGGAGAACTACGAGCAGTACTTC.

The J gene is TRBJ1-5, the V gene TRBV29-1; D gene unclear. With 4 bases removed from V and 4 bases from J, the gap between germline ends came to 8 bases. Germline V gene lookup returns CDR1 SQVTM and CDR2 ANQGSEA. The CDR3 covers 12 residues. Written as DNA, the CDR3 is TGCAGCGTTGGAGGTTTAAATCAGCCCCAGCATTTT. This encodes CSVGGLNQPQHF.